This TCR beta chain came from a study of shared clonotypes between healthy human individuals. CDR1 and CDR2 (germline): SGDLS, YYNGEE. With 4 bases clipped from V and 8 bases from J, the junction kept 2 bases outside the gene matches. The CDR3 contains 14 residues. In the study's own analysis: ImmunoSEQ junction-only sequences lacked quality scores, so their filtering differed. Produced via immunoSEQ multiplex PCR; TCRdb's table is partial and in-frame only. That table furnishes V, J and clone size, whereas the DNA furnished D and trimming. Of millions of clones in the sample, about 95% were seen once. CD45RO-negative, CCR7-selected cells formed the naive CD8 fraction, which excluded terminally differentiated effector memory CD45RA+ cells.

The chain combines TRBV9 with TRBJ1-6, with TRBD1 matching over 11 bases. Sequencing was done on a sample of naive CD8+ T cells sorted from blood. The sequence came from a man between 18 and 29 years old in good health. The CDR3 sequence is CASSLGQGDSPLHF. DNA for the CDR3: TGTGCCAGCAGCCTGGGACAGGGGGATTCACCCCTCCACTTT.